These 29 T cell receptor beta chains came from one sample sequenced in a study of shared clonotypes between healthy human individuals. This table comes from immunoSEQ multiplex PCR, and its TCRdb copy is limited to in-frame clones, with some not included. The sample shows millions of clones, 95% of them seen only once. The sequencing input was naive CD4+ T cells sorted from blood. Subset described: CD45RA+ positively selected. These receptors were collected from a young man in good health.

Only one count was recorded for this clone. The J gene is TRBJ1-1, the V gene TRBV5-1; 7 bases are shared with TRBD1. Germline-derived CDR1 and CDR2 are SGHRS and YFSETQ. The CDR3 length is 15 residues. J gave up 1 base and V 4 bases, and 7 bases lay outside the gene matches. CDR3 nucleotide sequence: TGCGCCAGCAGCAATCAACAGGGGACGAACACTGAAGCTTTCTTT. This gives the protein CASSNQQGTNTEAFF.

The chain joins TRBV11-3 to TRBJ1-1; D unclear. There are 13 residues in the CDR3. Germline CDR1 and CDR2: SGHNT and YENEEA. V was clipped by 4 bases and J by 2 bases, with 8 bases between them. CDR3 sequence reads: CASSWNGNTEAFF. The DNA of the CDR3 is TGTGCCAGCAGCTGGAACGGAAACACTGAAGCTTTCTTT.

The gene calls are TRBV10-3 and TRBJ2-2; 12 nucleotides line up with TRBD2. The CDR3 contains 18 residues. Trimming at V came to 4 bases and at J to 1 base, leaving 7 bases not matched to a gene. CDR1 and CDR2 (germline): ENHRY, SYGVKD. The CDR3 spells CAISALAGGPLNTGELFF. The CDR3 coding sequence is TGTGCCATCAGTGCCCTAGCGGGGGGGCCACTGAACACCGGGGAGCTGTTTTTT.

The chain recombines TRBV10-3 with TRBJ2-2, with 8 bases matching TRBD1. Germline-derived CDR1 and CDR2 are ENHRY and SYGVKD. This CDR3 spans 20 amino acids. Germline trimming cut 6 bases from V and 0 bases from J; bases unmatched to any gene: 18. The CDR3 loop reads CAISTAPMLTQGANTGELFF. The CDR3 DNA follows: TGTGCCATCAGCACAGCCCCAATGTTGACACAGGGGGCGAACACCGGGGAGCTGTTTTTT.

The chain uses TRBV18 and TRBJ1-5; D is undetermined. Germline V gene data show CDR1 as KGHSH and CDR2 as LQKENI. The CDR3 totals 15 residues. V lost 2 bases and J 0 bases, leaving 8 bases between the germline ends. This CDR3 is CASSPAGNSNQPQHF. CDR3 DNA sequence: TGTGCCAGCTCACCAGCAGGTAATAGCAATCAGCCCCAGCATTTT.

The chain has TRBV7-3 and TRBJ2-5; TRBD2 is a possible D gene (5 bases). Trimming removed 8 bases from V and 1 base from J, with 11 bases in between. Germline V gene sequence: CDR1 SGHTA, CDR2 FQGTGA. The length of the CDR3 is 13 residues. The CDR3 nucleotides read TGTGCCAGCGCGCGGAGGACCCAAGAGACCCAGTACTTC. It encodes CASARRTQETQYF.

This clone was detected only once. V is TRBV19 and J is TRBJ2-7; 7 bases align to TRBD2. This CDR3 spans 14 amino acids. Germline V gene lookup returns CDR1 LNHDA and CDR2 SQIVND (reference sequence). The V and J ends lost 10 bases and 2 bases, in that order; junction bases with no gene match: 11. CDR3 sequence reads: CATRRREGTYEQYF. CDR3 in DNA: TGTGCCACTAGGAGGAGGGAGGGAACCTACGAGCAGTACTTC. Full variable domain (remainder filled in from reference TRBV19 and TRBJ2-7): DGGITQSPKYLFRKEGQNVTLSCEQNLNHDAMYWYRQDPGQGLRLIYYSQIVNDFQKGDIAEGYSVSREKKESFPLTVTSAQKNPTAFYLCATRRREGTYEQYFGPGTRLTVT.

The CDR3 sequence is CASSYGGDSGNTIYF. The CDR3 bases are TGCGCCAGCAGTTACGGGGGTGACTCTGGAAACACCATATATTTT. V gene TRBV5-1 combines with J gene TRBJ1-3; maybe TRBD1 (5 bases). The germline V gene encodes CDR1 SGHRS and CDR2 YFSETQ. V gave up 5 bases and J gave up 0 bases, with 12 bases separating them. The CDR3 has 15 amino acids.

This clone was seen a single time. V usage is TRBV11-2 and J usage is TRBJ2-7; 8 positions match TRBD1. The CDR3 sequence is 15 residues long. V gave up 6 bases and J gave up 2 bases; unmatched junction bases: 9. Germline CDR1 is SGHAT and CDR2 is FQNNGV. The CDR3 region is CASRKTTGGTYEQYF. The CDR3 bases are TGTGCCAGCAGGAAAACCACAGGGGGAACCTACGAGCAGTACTTC.

This chain connects TRBV27 to TRBJ1-5; no definite D call. The CDR3 runs 15 residues. The germline V gene has CDR1 MNHEY and CDR2 SMNVEV (reference sequence). Trimming pared 10 bases from V and 6 bases from J, leaving 22 bases between. CDR3 DNA: TGTGCCACCCCTACTGAGACCGCCGGCGGTCAGCCCCAGCATTTT. Its translation is CATPTETAGGQPQHF.

The chain joins TRBV6-1 to TRBJ2-7; D is ambiguous. The V and J ends lost 3 bases and 2 bases respectively, with 8 bases between them. This CDR3 contains 13 residues. The germline gives CDR1 MNHNS, CDR2 SASEGT. CDR3 nucleotides: TGTGCCAGCAGTGAGGGCGGAACCTACGAGCAGTACTTC. Its translation: CASSEGGTYEQYF.

The chain links TRBV30 to TRBJ2-3; 9 bases are shared with TRBD2. The CDR3 loop spans 15 amino acids. Per germline, CDR1 GTSNPN and CDR2 SVGIG (reference sequence). Trimming cost V 2 bases and J 1 base; bases outside gene matches: 4. CDR3 nucleotide sequence: TGTGCCTGGAGTTTTAGCGGGGGCGGCACAGATACGCAGTATTTT. This sequence encodes CAWSFSGGGTDTQYF.

This chain joins TRBV18 and TRBJ1-5; D is perhaps TRBD1 (5 bases). The CDR3 is 14 residues long. Between the trimmed V and J ends, which lost 3 bases and 7 bases, there was a span of 13 bases. The germline V gene encodes CDR1 KGHSH and CDR2 LQKENI. The CDR3 DNA reads as TGTGCCAGCTCACCGAGCGAACAGGCGCAGCCCCAGCATTTT. Its protein is CASSPSEQAQPQHF.

V usage is TRBV7-2 and J usage is TRBJ2-5, with TRBD1 matching 9 bases. CDR1 SGHTA and CDR2 FQGNSA come from the germline V gene. The CDR3 has 14 residues. V lost 7 bases, J lost 5 bases, and 8 bases stayed unmatched. CDR3 sequence: CASTPTGGGETQYF. CDR3 bases: TGTGCCAGCACCCCCACAGGGGGCGGGGAGACCCAGTACTTC.

This chain's CDR3 is CASSSPPQQFF. In DNA, the CDR3 is TGTGCCAGCAGTTCCCCCCCACAGCAGTTCTTC. The chain is built from TRBV28 and TRBJ2-1; D unclear. Looked up from germline, CDR1 is MDHEN and CDR2 is SYDVKM. The V and J ends lost 4 bases and 11 bases respectively, with 9 bases between them. The CDR3 contains 11 residues.

This chain connects TRBV11-2 to TRBJ2-2; tentative D call: TRBD1 (7 bases). Germline lookup yields CDR1 SGHAT and CDR2 FQNNGV. V lost 2 bases, J lost 3 bases, and 13 bases lay in between. The CDR3 totals 16 residues. CDR3 sequence: CASSLTGQRDTGELFF. CDR3 nucleotide sequence: TGTGCCAGCAGCTTAACGGGACAGCGGGACACCGGGGAGCTGTTTTTT.

The chain links TRBV7-8 to TRBJ2-7; D unresolved. The CDR3 consists of 14 residues. The germline V gene encodes CDR1 SGHVS and CDR2 FQNEAQ. V shed 3 bases and J shed 5 bases, with 14 bases lying between them. This chain's CDR3 is CASSFATSNHEQYF. CDR3 sequence (DNA): TGTGCCAGCAGCTTTGCGACATCCAACCACGAGCAGTACTTC.

This sequence joins TRBV18 and TRBJ2-1, with D unclear. There are 12 residues in the CDR3. Trimming stripped 5 bases from V and 9 bases from J, with 11 bases between. Germline CDR1 and CDR2: KGHSH and LQKENI. Here the CDR3 DNA reads TGTGCCAGCTCATCCAGTCTTAGTGAGCAGTTCTTC. Protein: CASSSSLSEQFF.

The chain employs TRBV7-3 and TRBJ2-7; a possible D gene is TRBD2 (5 bases). Trimming shortened V by 4 bases and J by 6 bases, and 16 bases separated the two germline ends. The V gene's germline CDR1 is SGHTA and CDR2 FQGTGA. The CDR3 runs to 14 residues. DNA of the CDR3: TGTGCCAGCAGCTCCGCGGGCGGTGAGGGCGAGCAGTACTTC. It codes for CASSSAGGEGEQYF.

This chain connects TRBV2 to TRBJ1-1; D perhaps matches TRBD1 (6 bases). Germline loops: CDR1 SNHLY, CDR2 FYNNEI. CDR3 length: 13 residues. The V end lost 9 bases, the J end lost 3 bases, and 14 bases lay between the germline ends. CDR3 region: CASLRHRDTEAFF. The CDR3 coding sequence is TGTGCCAGTTTAAGGCACAGGGACACTGAAGCTTTCTTT.

Only one count was recorded for this clone. The J gene is TRBJ1-1, the V gene TRBV10-2, with D unclear. This CDR3 has 12 residues. The germline V and J ends were trimmed by 6 bases and 4 bases, with 9 bases remaining between them. Per germline, CDR1 WSHSY and CDR2 SAAADI. The CDR3 region has the DNA TGCGCCAGCAGACAGCACTCCACTGAAGCTTTCTTT. Translated, it gives CASRQHSTEAFF.

Only one count was recorded for this clone. The rearrangement joins TRBV11-2 to TRBJ2-3; no firm D call. The V end lost 1 base, the J end lost 7 bases, and 15 bases lay between the germline ends. Germline lookup yields CDR1 SGHAT and CDR2 FQNNGV. CDR3 length: 15 residues. The CDR3 DNA reads TGTGCCAGCAGCTTAGTATGGCGTAGGTCGCATACGCAGTATTTT. Translating it yields CASSLVWRRSHTQYF.

Concerning this clone itself: This CDR3 is also generated by other DNA sequences in the sample. The genes are TRBV5-4 and TRBJ2-7; tentatively, D is TRBD1 (6 bases). The CDR3 is made up of 13 amino acids. The V gene lost 4 bases and the J gene lost 2 bases, with 10 bases spanning the gap. Germline CDR1 reads SGHNT; CDR2 reads YYREEE (reference sequence). The CDR3 loop reads CASSPQGPYEQYF. The CDR3 nucleotides read TGTGCCAGCAGCCCTCAGGGGCCCTACGAGCAGTACTTC.

This chain connects TRBV25-1 to TRBJ2-7; no clear D gene. The CDR3 consists of 15 residues. CDR1 and CDR2 from the germline V gene are MGHDK and SYGVNS. Trimming took off 8 bases at V and 3 bases at J, with 20 bases between the two ends. CDR3 coding DNA: TGTGCCAGCCTCCCCCGGTTAGCCCTATACTACGAGCAGTACTTC. It is translated as CASLPRLALYYEQYF.

This rearrangement joins TRBV4-1 to TRBJ2-6, with TRBD2 as a possible D gene (7 bases). The V end was cut by 5 bases, the J end by 4 bases, with 15 bases between. The CDR3 length is 16 residues. Germline CDR1 reads MGHRA; CDR2 reads YSYEKL. The CDR3 loop is CASSRGGGSGANVLTF. In nucleotides, the CDR3 is TGCGCCAGCAGCAGGGGGGGAGGATCCGGGGCCAACGTCCTGACTTTC.

The V and J genes are TRBV7-2 and TRBJ1-2; the match to TRBD1 covers 10 bases. The germline V gene encodes CDR1 SGHTA and CDR2 FQGNSA. The CDR3 consists of 16 residues. The trim removed 5 bases at V and 2 bases at J, leaving 8 bases unmatched. CDR3 region: CASSLQETGGNYGYTF. As DNA, the CDR3 is TGTGCCAGCAGCCTTCAAGAGACAGGGGGCAACTATGGCTACACCTTC.

This sequence joins TRBV6-6 and TRBJ1-2, with D possibly TRBD1 on 6 matching bases. The CDR3 covers 14 residues. With 6 bases removed from V and 6 bases from J, the gap between germline ends came to 17 bases. Germline V lookup: CDR1 MNHNY, CDR2 SVGAGI (reference sequence). CDR3 residues: CASSARLGADGYTF. DNA of the CDR3: TGTGCCAGCAGCGCCCGTTTGGGGGCGGATGGCTACACCTTC.

The gene calls are TRBV27 and TRBJ1-2; 7 bases match TRBD1. This CDR3 is built from 14 residues. Germline values: CDR1 MNHEY, CDR2 SMNVEV (reference sequence). V was pared by 5 bases and J by 8 bases, with 11 bases of the junction left unmatched. DNA for the CDR3: TGTGCCAGCAGTCCCCGGGACAGCCGAAGAGGCTACACCTTC. It yields the protein CASSPRDSRRGYTF.

This rearrangement joins TRBV5-5 to TRBJ1-2, with D maybe TRBD1 (5 bases). Germline assignment: CDR1 SGHKS and CDR2 YYEKEE (reference sequence). V was clipped by 4 bases and J by 6 bases, with 13 bases between them. CDR3 length: 13 residues. This CDR3 is CASSRDPGDGYTF. As DNA, the CDR3 is TGTGCCAGCAGCCGGGACCCGGGAGATGGCTACACCTTC.